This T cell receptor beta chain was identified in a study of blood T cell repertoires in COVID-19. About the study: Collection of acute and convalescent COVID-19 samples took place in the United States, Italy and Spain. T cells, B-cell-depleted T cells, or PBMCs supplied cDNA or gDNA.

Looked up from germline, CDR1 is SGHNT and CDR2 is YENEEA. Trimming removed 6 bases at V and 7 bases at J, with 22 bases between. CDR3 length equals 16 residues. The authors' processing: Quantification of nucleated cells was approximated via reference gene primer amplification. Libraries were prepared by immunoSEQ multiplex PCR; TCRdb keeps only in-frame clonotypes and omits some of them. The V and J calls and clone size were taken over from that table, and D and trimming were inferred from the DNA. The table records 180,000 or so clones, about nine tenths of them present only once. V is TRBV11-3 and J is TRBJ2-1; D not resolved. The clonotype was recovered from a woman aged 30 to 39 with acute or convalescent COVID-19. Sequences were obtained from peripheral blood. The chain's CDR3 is CASSSYSLVALNEQFF. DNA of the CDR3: TGTGCCAGCAGTTCCTATTCCCTCGTTGCCCTAAATGAGCAGTTCTTC. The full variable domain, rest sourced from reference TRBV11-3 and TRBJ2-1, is EAGVVQSPRYKIIEKKQPVAFWCNPISGHNTLYWYLQNLGQGPELLIRYENEEAVDDSQLPKDRFSAERLKGVDSTLKIQPAELGDSAVYLCASSSYSLVALNEQFFGPGTRLTVL.